This T cell receptor beta chain was observed in a study of shared T cell receptors in the human thymus. Clones were sequenced by immunoSEQ multiplex PCR, and TCRdb holds only the in-frame ones, with some missing. The sample yields hundreds of thousands of clones, 85% to 95% seen once. Germline V gene sequence: CDR1 MGHDK, CDR2 SYGVNS. The CDR3 covers 16 residues. Trimming cost V 3 bases and J 5 bases, with 19 bases left between them. The rearrangement uses TRBV25-1 and TRBJ1-1; D not certain. The sequencing input was thymocytes. This clonotype originated in a human donor. The CDR3 spells CASSDPLAHEGTEAFF. For the CDR3, the DNA is TGTGCCAGCAGTGACCCTTTGGCACACGAAGGTACTGAAGCTTTCTTT.